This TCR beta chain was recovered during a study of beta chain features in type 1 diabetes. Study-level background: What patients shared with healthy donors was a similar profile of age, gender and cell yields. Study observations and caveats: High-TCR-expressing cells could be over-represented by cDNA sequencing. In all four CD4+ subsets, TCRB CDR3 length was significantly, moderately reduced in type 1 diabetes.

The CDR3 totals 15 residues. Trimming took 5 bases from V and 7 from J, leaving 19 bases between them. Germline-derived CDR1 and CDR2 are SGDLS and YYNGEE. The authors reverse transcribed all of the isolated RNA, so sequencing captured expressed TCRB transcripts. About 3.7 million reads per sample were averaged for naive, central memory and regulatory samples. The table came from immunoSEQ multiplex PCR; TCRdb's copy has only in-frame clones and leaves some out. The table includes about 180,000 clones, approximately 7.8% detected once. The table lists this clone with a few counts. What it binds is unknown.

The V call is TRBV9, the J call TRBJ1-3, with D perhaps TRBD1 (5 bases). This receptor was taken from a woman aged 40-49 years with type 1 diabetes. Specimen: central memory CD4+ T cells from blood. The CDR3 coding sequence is TGTGCCAGCAGTCGGACGTCCGAAAAGGGGAACACCATATATTTT. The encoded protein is CASSRTSEKGNTIYF.